This entry features one T cell receptor (beta chain) sequence. Its matching antigen is unknown. With random hexamers, reverse transcription was performed on about 0.5 to 1 ug of RNA. Using its own MiXCR run on the immunoSEQ multiplex PCR reads, TCRdb lists one record per CDR3 protein. The data show more than 95,000 distinct CDR3 sequences, approximately 93% seen once. This specimen belongs to a study of CD8 T cells in Susac syndrome. Study-level findings and limits: The authors acknowledged that the study's TCR sequencing and HLA analysis involved relatively few individuals.

The study sequenced TCR beta in blood CD8+ and CD4+ T cells. The length of the CDR3 is 15 residues. Trimming stripped 6 bases from V and 4 bases from J, with 16 bases between. Germline CDR1 is SGHTA and CDR2 is FQGNSA. The rearrangement joins TRBV7-2 to TRBJ2-1, with unresolved D. Material: CD4+ T cells from PBMCs. The sequence came from a human donor with multiple sclerosis. The DNA of the CDR3 is TGTGCCAGCAGAGTTACTCCAACACTATACAATGAGCAGTTCTTC. Amino acid sequence: CASRVTPTLYNEQFF.